This T cell receptor beta chain was retrieved from a study of PD-1 blockade in mismatch repair-deficient tumors (dated 2017 in TCRdb). For context, the study as a whole: Between September 2013 and 2016, the trial enrolled 86 consecutive patients with about eleven types of mismatch repair-deficient cancer, all of whom had received prior treatment and were progressing. Tumor-associated T cell clones were tracked in the peripheral blood of patients responding to PD-1 blockade by deep sequencing of TCR CDR3 regions. Study-wide conclusions, independent of this receptor: After pembrolizumab, tumor-resident clones, which were often undetectable in blood before treatment, expanded rapidly and then contracted, generally ahead of radiologic responses.

Mismatch repair deficiency was established in every enrolled patient by polymerase chain reaction or immunohistochemistry. TCR sequencing was performed for a few patients who responded to pembrolizumab therapy. In the phase II trial, pembrolizumab PD-1 blockade was tested prospectively in advanced mismatch repair-deficient cancers, no matter which tissue of origin the cancers came from. Serial peripheral blood T cell samples were collected before and at multiple times after starting PD-1 blockade. Blood sampling times were expressed in weeks after the first pembrolizumab dose. The germline V gene yields MDHEN for CDR1 and SYDVKM for CDR2. The CDR3 goes from the cysteine to the phenylalanine over 15 residues. CDR3 DNA is the only sequence kept; it has 45 bases, read in frame from the first base. Trimming removed 7 bases from V and 4 bases from J, leaving 19 bases between the germline ends. The receptor library was made with the immunoSEQ multiplex PCR assay. The clones in this table, taken by TCRdb from immuneACCESS, are in-frame only. Not every clone is retained; where verified, under half of the shortfall comes from an unresolved V gene, and the cause of the rest is unknown. The sample includes some 120,000 clones, with roughly 80% observed a single time. The top ten constitute roughly 4.8% of the sample.

With respect to this clone: Its antigen is currently not known. Base qualities are not at hand, and no much larger clone is one base apart.

Sequenced here: peripheral blood, sampled about 60 weeks after starting pembrolizumab. This TCR derives from an adult with mismatch repair-deficient cancer. The chain joins TRBV28 to TRBJ1-1, with the D gene uncertain. The bases are TGTGCCAGCATACCTTCGGGAAGGATGATCACTGAAGCTTTCTTT. Its translation is CASIPSGRMITEAFF.